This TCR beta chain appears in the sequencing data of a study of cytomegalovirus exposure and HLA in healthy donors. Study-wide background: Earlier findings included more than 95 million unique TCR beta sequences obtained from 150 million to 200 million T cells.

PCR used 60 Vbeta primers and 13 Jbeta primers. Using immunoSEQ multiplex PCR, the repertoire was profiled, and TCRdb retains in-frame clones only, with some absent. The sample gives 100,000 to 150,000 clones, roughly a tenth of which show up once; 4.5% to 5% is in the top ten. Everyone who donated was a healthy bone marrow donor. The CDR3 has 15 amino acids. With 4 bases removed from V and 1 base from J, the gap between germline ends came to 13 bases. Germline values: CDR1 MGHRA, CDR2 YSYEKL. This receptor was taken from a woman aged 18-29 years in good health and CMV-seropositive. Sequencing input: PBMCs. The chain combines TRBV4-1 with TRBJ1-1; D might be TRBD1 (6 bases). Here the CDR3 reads CASSRNRDGNTEAFF. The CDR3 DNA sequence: TGCGCCAGCAGCCGAAACAGGGACGGGAACACTGAAGCTTTCTTT.